This TCR beta chain was sequenced during a study of blood T cell repertoires in COVID-19. Background on the study: Samples of COVID-19 (acute and convalescent) were obtained from the United States, Italy and Spain.

Seattle researchers signed up patients amid active infection and tracked them longitudinally. V was cut by 5 bases and J by 5 bases, with 7 bases left in between. Germline CDR1 is SNHLY and CDR2 is FYNNEI. This CDR3 has 11 residues. Original analysis: Counts of nucleated cells, estimated from reference gene primer amplification, were obtained. Using immunoSEQ multiplex PCR, the repertoire was profiled, and TCRdb retains in-frame clones only, with some absent. From that table come the V and J calls and clone size; the DNA was used to work out D and trimming. The table has some 220,000 clones, approximately 85% seen once.

The sequencing sample was made of peripheral blood. This receptor was obtained from a man aged 50-60 years with COVID-19, enrolled during active disease. This chain connects TRBV2 to TRBJ2-7; D unclear. CDR3 sequence reads: CASSTYDEQYF. CDR3 bases: TGTGCCAGCAGTACATACGACGAGCAGTACTTC.